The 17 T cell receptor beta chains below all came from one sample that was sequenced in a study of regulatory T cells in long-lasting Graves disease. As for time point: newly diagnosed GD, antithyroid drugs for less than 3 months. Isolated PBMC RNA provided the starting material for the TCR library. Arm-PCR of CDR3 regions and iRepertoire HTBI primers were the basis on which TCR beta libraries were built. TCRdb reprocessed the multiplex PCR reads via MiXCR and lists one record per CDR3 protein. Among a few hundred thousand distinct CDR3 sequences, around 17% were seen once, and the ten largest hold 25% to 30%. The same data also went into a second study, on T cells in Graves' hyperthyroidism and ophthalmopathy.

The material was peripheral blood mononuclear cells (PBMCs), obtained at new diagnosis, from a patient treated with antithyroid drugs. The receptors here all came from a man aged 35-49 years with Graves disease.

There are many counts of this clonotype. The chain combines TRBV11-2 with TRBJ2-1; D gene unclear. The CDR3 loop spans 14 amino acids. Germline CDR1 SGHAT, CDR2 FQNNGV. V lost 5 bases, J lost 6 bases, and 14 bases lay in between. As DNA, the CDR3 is TGTGCCAGCAGCACCAACCGACTCCTCAATGAGCAGTTCTTC. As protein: CASSTNRLLNEQFF. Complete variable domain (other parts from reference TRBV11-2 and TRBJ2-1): EAGVAQSPRYKIIEKRQSVAFWCNPISGHATLYWYQQILGQGPKLLIQFQNNGVVDDSQLPKDRFSAERLKGVDSTLKIQPAKLEDSAVYLCASSTNRLLNEQFFGPGTRLTVL.

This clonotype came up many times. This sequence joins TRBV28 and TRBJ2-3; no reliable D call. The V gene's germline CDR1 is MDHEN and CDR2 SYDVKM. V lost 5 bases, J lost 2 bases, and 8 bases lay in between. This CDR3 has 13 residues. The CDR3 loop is CASSPWATDTQYF. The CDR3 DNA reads TGTGCCAGCAGTCCTTGGGCCACAGATACGCAGTATTTT.

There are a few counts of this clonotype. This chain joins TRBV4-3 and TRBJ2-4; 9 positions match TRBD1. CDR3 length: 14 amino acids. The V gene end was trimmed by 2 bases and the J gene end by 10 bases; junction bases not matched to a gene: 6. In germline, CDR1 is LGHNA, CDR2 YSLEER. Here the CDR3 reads CASSQRQGVPIQYF. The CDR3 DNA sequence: TGCGCCAGCAGCCAACGACAGGGGGTCCCGATTCAGTACTTC.

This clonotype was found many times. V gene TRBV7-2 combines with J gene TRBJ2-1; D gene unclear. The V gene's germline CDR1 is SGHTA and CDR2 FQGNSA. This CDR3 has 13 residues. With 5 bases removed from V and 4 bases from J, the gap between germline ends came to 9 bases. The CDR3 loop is CASSTTLYNEQFF. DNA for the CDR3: TGTGCCAGCAGCACCACCCTATACAATGAGCAGTTCTTC.

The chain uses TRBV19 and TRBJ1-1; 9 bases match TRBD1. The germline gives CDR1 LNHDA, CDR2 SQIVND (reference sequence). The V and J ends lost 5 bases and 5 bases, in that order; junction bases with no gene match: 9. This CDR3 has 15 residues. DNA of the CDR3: TGTGCCAGTAGTCCTAACGGACAGGGGCTTACTGAAGCTTTCTTT. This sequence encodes CASSPNGQGLTEAFF.

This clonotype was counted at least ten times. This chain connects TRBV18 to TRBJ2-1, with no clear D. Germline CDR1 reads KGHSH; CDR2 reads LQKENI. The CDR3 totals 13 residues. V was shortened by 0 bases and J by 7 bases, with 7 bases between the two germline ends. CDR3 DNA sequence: TGTGCCAGCTCACCACCCTCTAGGAATGAGCAGTTCTTC. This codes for CASSPPSRNEQFF.

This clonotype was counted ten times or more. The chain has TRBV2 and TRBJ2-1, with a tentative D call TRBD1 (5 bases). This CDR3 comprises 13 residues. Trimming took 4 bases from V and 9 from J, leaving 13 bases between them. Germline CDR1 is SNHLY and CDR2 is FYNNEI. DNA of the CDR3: TGTGCCAGCAGTGGACAGATTTTTGGTGAGCAGTTCTTC. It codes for CASSGQIFGEQFF. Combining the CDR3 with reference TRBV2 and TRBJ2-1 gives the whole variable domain EPEVTQTPSHQVTQMGQEVILRCVPISNHLYFYWYRQILGQKVEFLVSFYNNEISEKSEIFDDQFSVERPDGSNFTLKIRSTKLEDSAMYFCASSGQIFGEQFFGPGTRLTVL.

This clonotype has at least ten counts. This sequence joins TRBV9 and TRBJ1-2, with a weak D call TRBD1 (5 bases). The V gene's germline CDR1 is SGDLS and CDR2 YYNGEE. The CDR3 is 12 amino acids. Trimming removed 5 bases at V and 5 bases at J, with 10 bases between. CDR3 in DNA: TGTGCCAGCAGTCGGGACGGTTATGGCTACACCTTC. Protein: CASSRDGYGYTF.

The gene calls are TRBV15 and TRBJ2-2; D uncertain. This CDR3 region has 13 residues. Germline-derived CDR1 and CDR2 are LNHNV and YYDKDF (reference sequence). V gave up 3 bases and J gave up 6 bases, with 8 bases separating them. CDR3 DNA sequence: TGTGCCACCAGCAGCGTCGGTCCCGGGGAGCTGTTTTTT. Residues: CATSSVGPGELFF. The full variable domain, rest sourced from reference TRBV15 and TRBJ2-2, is DAMVIQNPRYQVTQFGKPVTLSCSQTLNHNVMYWYQQKSSQAPKLLFHYYDKDFNNEADTPDNFQSRRPNTSFCFLDIRSPGLGDTAMYLCATSSVGPGELFFGEGSRLTVL.

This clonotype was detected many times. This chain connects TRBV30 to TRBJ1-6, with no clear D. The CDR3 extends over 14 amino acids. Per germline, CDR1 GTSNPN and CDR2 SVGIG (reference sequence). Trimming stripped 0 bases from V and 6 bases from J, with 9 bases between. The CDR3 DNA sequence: TGTGCCTGGAGTGTAAGGCAGATTAATTCACCCCTCCACTTT. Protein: CAWSVRQINSPLHF. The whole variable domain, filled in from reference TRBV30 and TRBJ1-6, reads SQTIHQWPATLVQPVGSPLSLECTVEGTSNPNLYWYRQAAGRGLQLLFYSVGIGQISSEVPQNLSASRPQDRQFILSSKKLLLSDSGFYLCAWSVRQINSPLHFGNGTRLTVT.

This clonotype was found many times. The CDR3 sequence: CASSLASPYEQYF. CDR3 DNA sequence: TGTGCCAGCAGCTTAGCGAGTCCCTACGAGCAGTACTTC. This chain joins TRBV7-2 and TRBJ2-7; no reliable D call. Germline CDR1 and CDR2: SGHTA and FQGNSA. There are 13 residues in the CDR3. Deletions cut 0 bases from V and 2 bases from J, with 5 bases between.

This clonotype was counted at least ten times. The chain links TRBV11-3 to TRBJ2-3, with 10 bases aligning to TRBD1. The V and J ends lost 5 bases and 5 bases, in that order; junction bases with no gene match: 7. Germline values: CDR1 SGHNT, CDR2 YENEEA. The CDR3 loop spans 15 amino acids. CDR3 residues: CASSRPGTGVDTQYF. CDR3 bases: TGTGCCAGCAGCCGCCCCGGGACAGGGGTAGATACGCAGTATTTT.

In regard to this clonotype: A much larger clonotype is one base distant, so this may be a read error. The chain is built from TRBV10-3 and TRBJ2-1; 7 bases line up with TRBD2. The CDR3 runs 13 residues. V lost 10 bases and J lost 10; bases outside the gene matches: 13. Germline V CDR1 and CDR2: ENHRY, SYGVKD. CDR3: CATASGQSYEQFF. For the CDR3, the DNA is TGTGCCACCGCTAGCGGACAATCCTACGAGCAGTTCTTC.

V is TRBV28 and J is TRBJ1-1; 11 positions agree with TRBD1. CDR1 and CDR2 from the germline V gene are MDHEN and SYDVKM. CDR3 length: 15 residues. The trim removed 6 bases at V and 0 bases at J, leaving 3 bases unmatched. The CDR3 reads CASRRTGGMNTEAFF. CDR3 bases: TGTGCCAGCAGACGGACAGGGGGCATGAACACTGAAGCTTTCTTT.

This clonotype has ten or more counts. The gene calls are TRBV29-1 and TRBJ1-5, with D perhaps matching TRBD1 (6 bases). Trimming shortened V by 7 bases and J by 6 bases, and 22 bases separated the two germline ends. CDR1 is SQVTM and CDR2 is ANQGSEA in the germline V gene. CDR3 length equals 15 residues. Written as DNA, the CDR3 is TGCAGCGCCACCGTGGGCAGGGGATTAAGTCAGCCCCAGCATTTT. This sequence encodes CSATVGRGLSQPQHF.

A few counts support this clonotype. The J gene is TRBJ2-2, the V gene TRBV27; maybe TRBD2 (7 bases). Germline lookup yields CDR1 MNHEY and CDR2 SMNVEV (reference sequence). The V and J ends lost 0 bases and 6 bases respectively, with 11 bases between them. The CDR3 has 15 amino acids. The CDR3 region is CASSLSGGGPGELFF. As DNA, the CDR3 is TGTGCCAGCAGTTTATCAGGGGGGGGCCCCGGGGAGCTGTTTTTT.

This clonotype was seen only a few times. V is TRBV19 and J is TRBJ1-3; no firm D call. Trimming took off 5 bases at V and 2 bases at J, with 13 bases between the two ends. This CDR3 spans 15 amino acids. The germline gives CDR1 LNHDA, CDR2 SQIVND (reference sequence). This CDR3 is CASSLRPLTGNTIYF. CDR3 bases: TGTGCCAGTAGTCTCCGACCGCTTACTGGAAACACCATATATTTT.